The 8 T cell receptor beta chains in this list originate from one sample, sequenced in a study of prognosis after radiotherapy for stage I lung cancer. From genomic DNA, TCR beta CDR3 was amplified by two-round multiplex PCR. TRBV and TRBJ genes each had their own specific primers in first-round PCR. Each CDR3 protein gets one entry after TCRdb re-called the multiplex PCR reads with MiXCR. This table holds around 14,000 distinct CDR3 sequences, approximately 33% found once. The input for sequencing was PBMCs, taken before or after stereotactic body radiation therapy (not recorded which). These receptors were taken from a donor aged 50 or older with non-small cell lung cancer.

Many counts were recorded for this clonotype. This chain uses TRBV20-1 with TRBJ2-5; 7 nucleotides align to TRBD1. V lost 6 bases, J lost 4 bases, and 11 bases stayed unmatched. The CDR3 has 14 residues. The germline gives CDR1 DFQATT, CDR2 SNEGSKA (reference sequence). The CDR3 region is CSANPQPGGETQYF. The CDR3 region has the DNA TGCAGTGCCAACCCTCAGCCAGGGGGAGAGACCCAGTACTTC.

This clonotype has more than one count but fewer than ten. A read error is possible here, since a much larger clone lies one base away. V and J are TRBV20-1 and TRBJ2-1, with 14 bases that match TRBD2. The length of the CDR3 is 14 residues. V lost 4 bases, J lost 12 bases, and 8 bases stayed unmatched. The germline V gene has CDR1 DFQATT and CDR2 SNEGSKA (reference sequence). DNA of the CDR3: TGCAGTGCTAAGAGACTAGCGGGGGGGAGTGGGCAGTTCTTC. Amino acid sequence: CSAKRLAGGSGQFF.

This clonotype was counted a few times. Possible read error: a much larger clone is one base away. The chain recombines TRBV28 with TRBJ2-5; 13 bases align to TRBD2. CDR3 length: 20 amino acids. Germline CDR1 MDHEN, CDR2 SYDVKM. The CDR3 reads CAGSFRQGRALAGGPETQYF. Written as DNA, the CDR3 is TGTGCCGGCAGTTTTCGTCAGGGGCGCGCACTAGCGGGAGGGCCAGAGACCCAGTACTTC.

This clonotype has at least ten counts. The genes are TRBV3-1 and TRBJ1-1, with D hard to call. Germline values: CDR1 LGHDT, CDR2 YNNKEL (reference sequence). V gave up 4 bases and J gave up 4 bases, with 13 bases separating them. This CDR3 comprises 14 residues. CDR3 region: CASSPSARGTEAFF. CDR3 DNA sequence: TGTGCCAGCAGCCCGAGCGCCCGAGGCACTGAAGCTTTCTTT.

This clonotype was counted at least ten times. The chain is built from TRBV30 and TRBJ2-2, with 8 bases lining up with TRBD2. Trimming took 8 bases from V and 5 from J; bases not matched to a gene: 13. The V gene's germline CDR1 is GTSNPN and CDR2 SVGIG (reference sequence). The CDR3 runs 15 residues. CDR3 in DNA: TGTGCCCAAGACGGGGGGGTATCGCCGACCGGGGAGCTGTTTTTT. Translation: CAQDGGVSPTGELFF.

This clonotype has just one count. A far larger clone lies a single base away; this is likely a read error. The chain joins TRBV6-9 to TRBJ1-2; D call uncertain. Germline-derived CDR1 and CDR2 are MNHGY and SVAAGI. This CDR3 has 13 amino acids. The CDR3 DNA is TGTGCCAACAGTGATTTGGATAACTATGGCTACACCTTC. Its protein product is CANSDLDNYGYTF.

For this clonotype: A junction end diverges from the germline sequence, so it may reflect a read error. This chain connects TRBV4-2 to TRBJ2-6; tentatively, D is TRBD1 (6 bases). The CDR3 runs 18 residues. Germline CDR1 is LGHNA and CDR2 is YNFKEQ. The CDR3 DNA reads as TGTGCCAGCAGCCCAGCGGACATGGACCAAATGGGGGCCAACGTCATGACTTTC. Residues: CASSPADMDQMGANVMTF.

This clonotype is categorized as medium-sized. The chain has TRBV7-8 and TRBJ2-7; 12 bases line up with TRBD1. Germline CDR1 SGHVS, CDR2 FQNEAQ. This CDR3 region has 14 residues. V lost 6 bases and J lost 9; bases outside the gene matches: 9. CDR3 in amino acids: CASRRRDRGPRQYF. The CDR3 coding sequence is TGTGCCAGCAGACGCCGGGACAGGGGGCCTCGGCAGTACTTC.